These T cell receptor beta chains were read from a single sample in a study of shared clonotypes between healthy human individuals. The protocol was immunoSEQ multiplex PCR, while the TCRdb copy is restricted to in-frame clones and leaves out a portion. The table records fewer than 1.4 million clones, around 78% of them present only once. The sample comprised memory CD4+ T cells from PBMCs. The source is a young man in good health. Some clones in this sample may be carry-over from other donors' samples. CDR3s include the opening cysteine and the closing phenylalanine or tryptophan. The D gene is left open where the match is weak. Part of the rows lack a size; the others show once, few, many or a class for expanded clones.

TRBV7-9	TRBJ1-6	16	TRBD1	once	TGTGCCAGCAGCTCTCCGAAAGGGACAGGGCGGTCACCCCTCCACTTT	CASSSPKGTGRSPLHF
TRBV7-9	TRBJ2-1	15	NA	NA	TGTGCCAGAAGCTTAGTTCCAGAGGCCTACAATGAGCGGTTCTTC	CARSLVPEAYNERFF
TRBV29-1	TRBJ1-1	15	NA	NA	TGCAGCGCTCGAAAGGTGGGGCCCCAGAACACTGAAGCTTTCTTT	CSARKVGPQNTEAFF
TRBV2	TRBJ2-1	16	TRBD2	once	TGTGCCAGCAGTGAGCGGGTTGGGGGGGCCTACAATGAGCAGTTCTTC	CASSERVGGAYNEQFF
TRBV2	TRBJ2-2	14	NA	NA	TGTGCCTCGAGGGGGCTAGCGGACACCGGGGAGCTGTTTTTT	CASRGLADTGELFF
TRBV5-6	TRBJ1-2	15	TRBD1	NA	TGTGCCAGCAGCTTTCGGGACAGGGTGAACTATGGCTACACCTTC	CASSFRDRVNYGYTF
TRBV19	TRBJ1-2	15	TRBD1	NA	TGTGCCAGTAGTAGCCCCGGGACAGCAAACTATGGCTACACCTTC	CASSSPGTANYGYTF
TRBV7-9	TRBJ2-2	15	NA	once	TGTGCCAGCAGCCCGGCTTCCCCGGACACCGGGGAGCTGTTTTTT	CASSPASPDTGELFF
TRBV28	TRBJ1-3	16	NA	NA	TGTGCCAGCAGTTCCTGGGGGCAGCCCTCTGGAAACACCATATATTTT	CASSSWGQPSGNTIYF
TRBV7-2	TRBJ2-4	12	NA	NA	TGTGCCAGCAGCTCCGCGCCCGGGGCGTGGTACTTC	CASSSAPGAWYF
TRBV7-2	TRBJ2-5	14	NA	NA	TGTGCCAGCAGCCTCACAGGGTCGGGAGAGACCCAGTACTTC	CASSLTGSGETQYF
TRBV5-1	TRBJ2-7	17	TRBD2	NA	TGCGCCAGCAGCCTATCCCTAACTAGCGGGTCTTTCTACGAGCAGTACTTC	CASSLSLTSGSFYEQYF
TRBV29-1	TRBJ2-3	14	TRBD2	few	TGCAGCGTTGTGGGGGGGAGAGGCACAGATACGCAGTATTTT	CSVVGGRGTDTQYF
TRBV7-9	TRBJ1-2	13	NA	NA	TGTGCCAGCAGCCCTAACGCAGCGGGAGGCTACACCTTC	CASSPNAAGGYTF
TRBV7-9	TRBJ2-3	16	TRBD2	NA	TGTGCCAGCAGCCCCTTTTCTAGCGGGAGAAGGGTTACGCAGTATTTT	CASSPFSSGRRVTQYF
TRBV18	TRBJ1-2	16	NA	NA	TGTGCCAGCTCACCGGGTCCAGGCCTTAAGGGCTATGGCTACACCTTC	CASSPGPGLKGYGYTF
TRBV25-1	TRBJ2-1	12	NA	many	TGTGCCAGCAGTGTCTCCGGCATAGCGCAGTTCTTC	CASSVSGIAQFF
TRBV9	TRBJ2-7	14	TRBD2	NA	TGTGCCAGCAGCGAGACTAGCGGGGCATACGAGCAGTACTTC	CASSETSGAYEQYF
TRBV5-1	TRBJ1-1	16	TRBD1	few	TGCGCCAGCAGCCCGGACAGGGGGCAGGTGAACACTGAAGCTTTCTTT	CASSPDRGQVNTEAFF
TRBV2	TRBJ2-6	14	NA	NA	TGTGCCAGCAGTGAGGGTCCCCGGGCCAACGTCCTGACTTTC	CASSEGPRANVLTF
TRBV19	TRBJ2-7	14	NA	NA	TGTGCCAGTAGGGTGACAGTTACGGCTCGCGAGCAGTACTTC	CASRVTVTAREQYF
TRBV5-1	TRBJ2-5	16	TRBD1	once	TGCGCCAGCAGCGGATGGGGACAGGGGGTAGGAGAGACCCAGTACTTC	CASSGWGQGVGETQYF
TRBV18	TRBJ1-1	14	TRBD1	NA	TGTGCCAGCTCACCAGCAACAGGGGAAACTGAAGCTTTCTTT	CASSPATGETEAFF